The 7 T cell receptor beta chains given below trace back to one sample, sequenced in a study of radiation and T cells in renal cell carcinoma (dated by TCRdb to between 2020 and 2021). The library was made by the immunoSEQ multiplex PCR assay. In TCRdb, the immuneACCESS table is reduced to in-frame sequences with V and J assigned. These tables do not hold every clone; where another copy was compared, an unresolved V gene accounts for under half, and the others remain unexplained. The sample table lists tens of thousands of clones, roughly 80% of them with a count of one. The biggest ten clones account for roughly a tenth of the sample. The sample's time point label, decoded: blood 4 weeks post-SBRT, at nephrectomy. Per the publication, the treatment or condition label means: 15 Gy SBRT to primary tumor, nephrectomy 4 weeks later. The input for sequencing was blood, taken from a patient whose treatment included radiotherapy and nephrectomy. These receptors came from a man aged 50-60 years with renal cell carcinoma.

This chain uses TRBV18 with TRBJ1-6; the D is unclear. This CDR3 has 16 residues. Trimming pared 2 bases from V and 3 bases from J, leaving 11 bases between. Germline assignment: CDR1 KGHSH and CDR2 LQKENI. CDR3 bases: TGTGCCAGCTCACCAGGAGACGCGGTCTATAATTCACCCCTCCACTTT. Amino acids: CASSPGDAVYNSPLHF. The variable domain in full, completed from reference TRBV18 and TRBJ1-6, reads NAGVMQNPRHLVRRRGQEARLRCSPMKGHSHVYWYRQLPEEGLKFMVYLQKENIIDESGMPKERFSAEFPKEGPSILRIQQVVRGDSAAYFCASSPGDAVYNSPLHFGNGTRLTVT.

The chain employs TRBV19 and TRBJ1-5; D not certain. This CDR3 has 14 residues. Deletions cut 3 bases from V and 1 base from J, with 7 bases between. Looked up from germline, CDR1 is LNHDA and CDR2 is SQIVND (reference sequence). CDR3 DNA sequence: TGTGCCAGTAGTATCAAGGTCAGCAATCAGCCCCAGCATTTT. Translation gives CASSIKVSNQPQHF.

The chain couples TRBV7-9 to TRBJ2-5, with D hard to call. Germline values: CDR1 SEHNR, CDR2 FQNEAQ (reference sequence). V was shortened by 5 bases and J by 5 bases, with 18 bases between the two germline ends. The CDR3 loop spans 15 amino acids. The CDR3 sequence is CASSPSPSGVETQYF. CDR3 bases: TGTGCCAGCAGCCCCTCCCCGAGTGGCGTGGAGACCCAGTACTTC.

The chain is built from TRBV6-5 and TRBJ2-5, with 8 nucleotides matching TRBD1. CDR1 is MNHEY and CDR2 is SVGAGI in the germline V gene. The CDR3 consists of 15 residues. J lost 1 base, V lost 5 bases, and 6 bases had no gene match. Here the CDR3 reads CASSHGTGAQETQYF. The DNA for the CDR3 is TGTGCCAGCAGTCACGGGACAGGTGCCCAAGAGACCCAGTACTTC.

The V call is TRBV18, the J call TRBJ1-4; 7 bases line up with TRBD1. Trimming cost V 3 bases and J 0 bases; bases outside gene matches: 4. The V gene's germline CDR1 is KGHSH and CDR2 LQKENI. This CDR3 is built from 16 residues. The CDR3 DNA sequence: TGTGCCAGCTCACCGACAGGGACCGCAACTAATGAAAAACTGTTTTTT. This encodes CASSPTGTATNEKLFF.

The V and J genes are TRBV5-1 and TRBJ1-1, with 7 nucleotides matching TRBD1. Germline trimming cut 4 bases from V and 1 base from J; bases unmatched to any gene: 4. CDR3 size: 14 residues. Looked up from germline, CDR1 is SGHRS and CDR2 is YFSETQ. The CDR3 loop reads CASSPGQENTEAFF. CDR3 nucleotide sequence: TGCGCCAGCAGCCCCGGACAGGAGAACACTGAAGCTTTCTTT.

The V and J genes are TRBV28 and TRBJ1-1; no definite D call. Trimming left V 7 bases short and J 8 bases short, with 14 bases between. Germline CDR1 MDHEN, CDR2 SYDVKM. The CDR3 is made up of 12 amino acids. The CDR3 region is CASTLRGREAFF. CDR3 DNA: TGTGCCAGCACCCTCCGCGGGCGGGAAGCTTTCTTT.